The clone carrying this T cell receptor beta chain appeared a few times. What it recognizes is unknown. The CDR3 extends over 15 amino acids. Trimming stripped 5 bases from V and 2 bases from J, with 13 bases between. In germline, CDR1 is SGHAT, CDR2 FQNNGV. Researchers tagged individual cDNA molecules with unique molecular identifiers. TCRdb fed the 5' RACE reads into MiXCR, producing one record per CDR3 protein. The sample has roughly 61,000 distinct CDR3 sequences, 13% seen once; the top ten hold about 9.3%. This record comes from a study of early T cells in non-severe SARS-CoV-2 infection. Study at large: Sequencing of unsorted whole blood was done on bulk RNA, leaving chains unpaired. Study-level points and caveats: Private and CD4 specificities were missed by VDJdb matching, which favored anti-spike CD8 responses.

This rearrangement joins TRBV11-2 to TRBJ2-1; D may be TRBD2 (6 bases). The input for sequencing was whole blood, taken at baseline. This TCR came from an adult who was a healthcare worker with PCR-confirmed SARS-CoV-2 infection or an uninfected control (not recorded which). In nucleotides, the CDR3 is TGTGCCAGCAGCCGGGACTTTAAACCCTACAATGAGCAGTTCTTC. The encoded protein is CASSRDFKPYNEQFF.